Below, 3 T cell receptor beta chains from the same sample are listed, as sequenced in a study of blood T cell repertoires in COVID-19 (dated by TCRdb to 2020 to 2022). Library construction relied on the immunoSEQ multiplex PCR assay. TCRdb took this table from immuneACCESS and kept in-frame rearrangements with V and J called. Such tables lack part of the clones; where checked against another copy, unresolved V genes explain under half of the gap, and the rest is unexplained. This sample comprises more than 200,000 clones, 88% of them detected only once. Around 1.4% of the sample is taken by the ten largest. The sample consisted of peripheral blood. The source is an elderly man with acute or convalescent COVID-19.

The J gene is TRBJ1-5, the V gene TRBV7-2; the D gene is possibly TRBD1 (6 bases). Germline values: CDR1 SGHTA, CDR2 FQGNSA. The length of the CDR3 is 18 residues. The germline V and J ends were trimmed by 1 base and 3 bases, with 19 bases remaining between them. The CDR3 sequence is CASSLESRGWGSNQPQHF. CDR3 sequence (DNA): TGTGCCAGCAGCTTAGAATCCAGGGGATGGGGATCCAATCAGCCCCAGCATTTT. Using reference TRBV7-2 and TRBJ1-5 for the parts outside the CDR3, the full variable domain is GAGVSQSPSNKVTEKGKDVELRCDPISGHTALYWYRQSLGQGLEFLIYFQGNSAPDKSGLPSDRFSAERTGGSVSTLTIQRTQQEDSAVYLCASSLESRGWGSNQPQHFGDGTRLSIL.

J is TRBJ2-2 and V is TRBV14, with no clear D. Trimming left V 4 bases short and J 2 bases short, with 5 bases between. The CDR3 has 13 amino acids. Per the germline V gene, CDR1 is SGHDN and CDR2 is FVKESK. CDR3 nucleotide sequence: TGTGCCAGCAGCCCCACTAACACCGGGGAGCTGTTTTTT. This sequence encodes CASSPTNTGELFF.

This chain connects TRBV6-5 to TRBJ2-5, with 8 bases fitting TRBD1. Trimming removed 4 bases from V and 6 bases from J; junction bases left unmatched: 7. The germline gives CDR1 MNHEY, CDR2 SVGAGI. This CDR3 region has 14 residues. The CDR3 DNA follows: TGTGCCAGCAGTTCAGACAGGGGTGTTCAGACCCAGTACTTC. This sequence encodes CASSSDRGVQTQYF.